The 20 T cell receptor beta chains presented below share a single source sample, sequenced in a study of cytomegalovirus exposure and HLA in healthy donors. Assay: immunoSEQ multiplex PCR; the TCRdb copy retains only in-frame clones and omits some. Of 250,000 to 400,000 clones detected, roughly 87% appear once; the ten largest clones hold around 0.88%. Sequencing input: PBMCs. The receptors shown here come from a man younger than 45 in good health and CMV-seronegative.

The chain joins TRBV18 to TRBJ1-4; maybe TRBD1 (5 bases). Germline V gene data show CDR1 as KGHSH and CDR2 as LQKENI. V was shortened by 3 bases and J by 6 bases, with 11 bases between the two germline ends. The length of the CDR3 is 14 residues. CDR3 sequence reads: CASSPRRGDEKLFF. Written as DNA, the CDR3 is TGTGCCAGCTCACCTCGACGGGGGGATGAAAAACTGTTTTTT.

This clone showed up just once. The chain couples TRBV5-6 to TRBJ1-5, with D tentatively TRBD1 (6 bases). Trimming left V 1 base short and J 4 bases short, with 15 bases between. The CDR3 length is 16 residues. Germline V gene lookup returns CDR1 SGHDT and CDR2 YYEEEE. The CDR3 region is CASSLRATGGNQPQHF. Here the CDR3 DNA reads TGTGCCAGCAGCTTGAGGGCGACAGGTGGTAATCAGCCCCAGCATTTT.

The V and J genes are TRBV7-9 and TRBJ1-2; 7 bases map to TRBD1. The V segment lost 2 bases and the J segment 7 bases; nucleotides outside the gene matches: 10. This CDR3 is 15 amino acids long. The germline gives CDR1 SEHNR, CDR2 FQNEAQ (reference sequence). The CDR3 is CASSLSEGQIIGYTF. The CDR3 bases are TGTGCCAGCAGCTTATCCGAGGGACAGATTATTGGCTACACCTTC.

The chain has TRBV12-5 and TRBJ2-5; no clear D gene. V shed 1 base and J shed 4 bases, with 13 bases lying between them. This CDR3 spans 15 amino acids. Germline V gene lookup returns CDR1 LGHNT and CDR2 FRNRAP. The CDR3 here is CASGLDTGHLETQYF. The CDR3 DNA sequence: TGTGCTAGTGGTTTGGATACGGGTCATTTAGAGACCCAGTACTTC.

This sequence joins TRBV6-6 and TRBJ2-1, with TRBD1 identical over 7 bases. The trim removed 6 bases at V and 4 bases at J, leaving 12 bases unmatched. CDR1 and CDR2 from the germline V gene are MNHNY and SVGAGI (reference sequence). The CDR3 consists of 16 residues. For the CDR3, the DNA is TGTGCCAGCAGCCCTAACAGGGGAGCATTGTACAATGAGCAGTTCTTC. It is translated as CASSPNRGALYNEQFF.

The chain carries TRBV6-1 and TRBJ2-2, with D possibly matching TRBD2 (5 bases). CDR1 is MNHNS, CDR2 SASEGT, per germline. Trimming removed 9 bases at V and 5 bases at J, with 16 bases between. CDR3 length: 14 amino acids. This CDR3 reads CASQDFRLTGELFF. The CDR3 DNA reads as TGTGCCAGTCAGGACTTCAGATTAACCGGGGAGCTGTTTTTT.

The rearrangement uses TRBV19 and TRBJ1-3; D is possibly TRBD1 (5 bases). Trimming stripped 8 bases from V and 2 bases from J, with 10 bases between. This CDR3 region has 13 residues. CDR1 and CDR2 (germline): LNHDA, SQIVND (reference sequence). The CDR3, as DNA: TGTGCCAGTCACGAGACAGCTGGAAACACCATATATTTT. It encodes CASHETAGNTIYF.

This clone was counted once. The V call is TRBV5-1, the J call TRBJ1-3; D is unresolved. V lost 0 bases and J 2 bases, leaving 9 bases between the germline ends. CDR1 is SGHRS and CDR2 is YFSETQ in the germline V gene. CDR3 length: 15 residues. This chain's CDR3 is CASSLVAPPGNTIYF. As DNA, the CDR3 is TGCGCCAGCAGCTTGGTAGCGCCCCCTGGAAACACCATATATTTT.

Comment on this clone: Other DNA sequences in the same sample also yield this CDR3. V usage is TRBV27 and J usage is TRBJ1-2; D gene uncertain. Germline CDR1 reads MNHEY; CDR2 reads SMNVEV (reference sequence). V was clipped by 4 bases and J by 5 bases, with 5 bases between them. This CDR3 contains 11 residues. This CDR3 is CASSSGYGYTF. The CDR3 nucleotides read TGTGCCAGCAGTTCCGGGTATGGCTACACCTTC.

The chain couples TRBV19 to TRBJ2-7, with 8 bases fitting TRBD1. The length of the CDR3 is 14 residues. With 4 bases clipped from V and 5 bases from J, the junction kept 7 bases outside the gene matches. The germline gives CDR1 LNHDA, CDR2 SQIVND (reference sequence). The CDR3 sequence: CASSKGQGAHEQYF. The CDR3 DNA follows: TGTGCCAGTAGTAAAGGACAGGGAGCCCACGAGCAGTACTTC.

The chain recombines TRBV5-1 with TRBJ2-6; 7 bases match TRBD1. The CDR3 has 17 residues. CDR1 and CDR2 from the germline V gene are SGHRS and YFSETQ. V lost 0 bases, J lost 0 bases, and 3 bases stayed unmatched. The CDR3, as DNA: TGCGCCAGCAGCTTGGTGGGACAGAGCTCTGGGGCCAACGTCCTGACTTTC. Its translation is CASSLVGQSSGANVLTF.

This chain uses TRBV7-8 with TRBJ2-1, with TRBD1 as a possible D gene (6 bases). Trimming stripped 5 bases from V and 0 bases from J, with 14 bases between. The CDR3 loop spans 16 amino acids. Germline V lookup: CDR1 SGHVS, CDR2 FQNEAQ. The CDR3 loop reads CASSRRQVSSYNEQFF. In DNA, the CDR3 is TGTGCCAGCAGCAGGAGACAGGTGAGCTCCTACAATGAGCAGTTCTTC.

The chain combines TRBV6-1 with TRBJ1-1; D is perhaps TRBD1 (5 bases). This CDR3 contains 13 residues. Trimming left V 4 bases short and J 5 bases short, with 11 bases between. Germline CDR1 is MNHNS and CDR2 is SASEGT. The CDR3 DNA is TGTGCCAGCAGTGCAGGGATCTTAACTGAAGCTTTCTTT. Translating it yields CASSAGILTEAFF.

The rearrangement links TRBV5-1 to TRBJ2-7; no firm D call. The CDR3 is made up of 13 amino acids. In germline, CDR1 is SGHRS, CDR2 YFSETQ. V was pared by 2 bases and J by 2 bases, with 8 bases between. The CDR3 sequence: CASSLSSAYEQYF. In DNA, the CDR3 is TGCGCCAGCAGCTTATCCTCCGCCTACGAGCAGTACTTC.

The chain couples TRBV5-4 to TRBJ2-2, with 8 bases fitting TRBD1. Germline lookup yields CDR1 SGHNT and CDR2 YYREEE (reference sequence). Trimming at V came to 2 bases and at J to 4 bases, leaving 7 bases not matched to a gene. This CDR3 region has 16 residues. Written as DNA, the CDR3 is TGTGCCAGCAGCTTTAAAGACAGGGGATCCACCGGGGAGCTGTTTTTT. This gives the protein CASSFKDRGSTGELFF. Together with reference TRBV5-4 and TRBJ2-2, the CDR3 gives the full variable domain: ETGVTQSPTHLIKTRGQQVTLRCSSQSGHNTVSWYQQALGQGPQFIFQYYREEENGRGNFPPRFSGLQFPNYSSELNVNALELDDSALYLCASSFKDRGSTGELFFGEGSRLTVL.

CDR3 DNA: TGTGCCAGCAGGCCCGGACAGATCTACGAGCAGTACTTC. It yields the protein CASRPGQIYEQYF. The rearrangement joins TRBV6-6 to TRBJ2-7; possibly TRBD1 for D (6 bases). CDR1 MNHNY and CDR2 SVGAGI come from the germline V gene (reference sequence). V was trimmed by 6 bases and J by 3 bases, leaving 12 bases between them. The length of the CDR3 is 13 residues.

This CDR3 reads CASSTGTGNNSPLHF. CDR3 DNA: TGTGCCAGTAGTACCGGGACAGGGAATAATTCACCCCTCCACTTT. The V gene is TRBV19, the J gene TRBJ1-6; TRBD1 aligns across 9 bases. CDR3 size: 15 residues. Germline CDR1 LNHDA, CDR2 SQIVND (reference sequence). Trimming cost V 4 bases and J 5 bases; bases outside gene matches: 3. Filled out from reference TRBV19 and TRBJ1-6, the complete variable domain reads DGGITQSPKYLFRKEGQNVTLSCEQNLNHDAMYWYRQDPGQGLRLIYYSQIVNDFQKGDIAEGYSVSREKKESFPLTVTSAQKNPTAFYLCASSTGTGNNSPLHFGNGTRLTVT.

The CDR3 protein is CASSRQGFEQYF. The CDR3 nucleotides are TGTGCCAGCAGTCGACAGGGATTCGAGCAGTACTTC. V gene TRBV14 combines with J gene TRBJ2-7, with 7 bases matching TRBD1. The V gene end was trimmed by 6 bases and the J gene end by 6 bases; junction bases not matched to a gene: 5. This CDR3 region has 12 residues. In germline, CDR1 is SGHDN, CDR2 FVKESK.

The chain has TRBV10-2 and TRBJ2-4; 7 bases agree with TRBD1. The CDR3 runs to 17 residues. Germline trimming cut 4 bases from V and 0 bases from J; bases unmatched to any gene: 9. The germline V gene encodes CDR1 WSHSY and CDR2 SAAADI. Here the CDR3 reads CASSASGTAIAKNIQYF. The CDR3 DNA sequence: TGCGCCAGCAGTGCCTCCGGGACAGCAATAGCCAAAAACATTCAGTACTTC.

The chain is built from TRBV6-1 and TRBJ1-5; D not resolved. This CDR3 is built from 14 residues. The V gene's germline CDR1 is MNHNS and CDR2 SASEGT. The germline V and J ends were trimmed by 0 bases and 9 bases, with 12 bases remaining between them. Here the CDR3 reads CASSEAPQRRPQHF. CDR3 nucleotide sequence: TGTGCCAGCAGTGAAGCGCCCCAACGCAGGCCCCAGCATTTT.